The sequence of this TCR beta chain was determined in a study of T cell responses to AZD1222 COVID-19 vaccine. Findings of the study overall: With two AZD1222 doses given, Spike-specific TCR breadth and depth both rose. Reportedly, nearly half the spike-specific TCRs target unmutated variant regions. Baseline serology detected seropositivity in only five or six AZD1222 recipients. Donors skewed white British and female; clonal diversity was possibly underestimated.

This CDR3 comprises 12 residues. Trimming at V came to 6 bases and at J to 11 bases, leaving 9 bases not matched to a gene. CDR1 and CDR2 (germline): WSHSY, SAAADI. TCRdb's copy holds only in-frame clones and misses some; the assay was immunoSEQ multiplex PCR. The sample carries approximately 49,000 clones, approximately 79% recorded once. Turning to this clone: What it binds is not known.

This receptor was obtained from an adult in good health. This specimen was peripheral blood, taken on day 0 of MenACWY control vaccination. The rearrangement uses TRBV10-2 and TRBJ1-2; TRBD1 aligns across 7 bases. The CDR3 DNA follows: TGCGCCAGCAGAGAAGGGGGCGGGGGATACACCTTC. The encoded protein is CASREGGGGYTF.